The 30 T cell receptor beta chains below were found in one sample sequenced in a study of blood T cell repertoires in COVID-19. Method: immunoSEQ multiplex PCR; TCRdb's copy keeps in-frame clones and lacks some. The table records tens of thousands of clones, roughly 84% of them present only once. The sequenced sample consisted of peripheral blood. Receptor source: a human donor in a cohort sampled during active COVID-19. The donor label of this sample is uncertain.

The chain is built from TRBV19 and TRBJ1-5; D is possibly TRBD1 (6 bases). The V gene's germline CDR1 is LNHDA and CDR2 SQIVND (reference sequence). CDR3 length equals 13 residues. V lost 7 bases, J lost 6 bases, and 13 bases lay in between. The CDR3: CASTGDGRQPQHF. The CDR3, as DNA: TGTGCCAGTACAGGGGATGGGCGTCAGCCCCAGCATTTT.

The genes are TRBV27 and TRBJ2-1; the match to TRBD1 covers 9 bases. The CDR3 totals 16 residues. Germline V gene data show CDR1 as MNHEY and CDR2 as SMNVEV (reference sequence). The V segment lost 5 bases and the J segment 6 bases; nucleotides outside the gene matches: 11. CDR3: CASSGIQGALGNEQFF. CDR3 bases: TGTGCCAGCAGTGGGATACAGGGGGCATTGGGCAATGAGCAGTTCTTC.

The sample holds one count of this clone. This chain joins TRBV29-1 and TRBJ2-1; D is possibly TRBD1 (5 bases). Trimming shortened V by 4 bases and J by 0 bases, and 22 bases separated the two germline ends. CDR1 SQVTM and CDR2 ANQGSEA come from the germline V gene. The CDR3 is made up of 18 amino acids. CDR3 amino acids: CSVVILNGHQSSYNEQFF. The CDR3, as DNA: TGCAGCGTTGTGATACTAAACGGACACCAGAGCTCCTACAATGAGCAGTTCTTC.

This clone was counted between two and nine times. V and J are TRBV4-1 and TRBJ2-2; possible D gene TRBD2, 6 bases. Germline V lookup: CDR1 MGHRA, CDR2 YSYEKL. The V end lost 2 bases, the J end lost 1 base, and 11 bases lay between the germline ends. The CDR3 length is 16 residues. The CDR3 is CASSQFPRGNTGELFF. Written as DNA, the CDR3 is TGCGCCAGCAGCCAATTTCCGCGGGGGAACACCGGGGAGCTGTTTTTT.

This chain connects TRBV15 to TRBJ2-3; D possibly corresponds to TRBD2 (6 bases). Germline V gene lookup returns CDR1 LNHNV and CDR2 YYDKDF (reference sequence). The CDR3 is 17 amino acids. The ends were cut back, 0 bases at V and 3 bases at J, with 16 bases in the middle. Here the CDR3 DNA reads TGTGCCACCAGCAGAGACCCCTTTGGCGCGGGGACAGATACGCAGTATTTT. Amino acids: CATSRDPFGAGTDTQYF.

The count of this clone is one. The genes are TRBV19 and TRBJ1-2; tentatively, D is TRBD1 (5 bases). Germline V lookup: CDR1 LNHDA, CDR2 SQIVND (reference sequence). The CDR3 totals 14 residues. With 4 bases removed from V and 2 bases from J, the gap between germline ends came to 11 bases. The CDR3 here is CASSNPGLNYGYTF. Written as DNA, the CDR3 is TGTGCCAGTAGTAACCCGGGACTCAACTATGGCTACACCTTC.

V and J are TRBV14 and TRBJ1-2; D might be TRBD1 (6 bases). The CDR3 has 13 amino acids. Trimming removed 6 bases from V and 8 bases from J, with 16 bases in between. Germline V CDR1 and CDR2: SGHDN, FVKESK. CDR3 loop: CASSLQGGNGYTF. The CDR3 DNA sequence: TGTGCCAGCAGTCTCCAAGGGGGAAACGGCTACACCTTC.

V gene TRBV7-9 combines with J gene TRBJ2-3, with 10 bases fitting TRBD1. Per germline, CDR1 SEHNR and CDR2 FQNEAQ (reference sequence). The CDR3 covers 15 residues. The V segment lost 5 bases and the J segment 3 bases; nucleotides outside the gene matches: 5. This CDR3 reads CASSPGTGATDTQYF. CDR3 DNA: TGTGCCAGCAGCCCAGGGACAGGGGCAACAGATACGCAGTATTTT.

The chain combines TRBV7-6 with TRBJ2-1, with TRBD2 as a possible D gene (5 bases). V gave up 6 bases and J gave up 0 bases, with 15 bases separating them. The CDR3 spans 16 residues. Germline-derived CDR1 and CDR2 are SGHVS and FNYEAQ. The CDR3 loop reads CASSPLVAGSYNEQFF. In nucleotides, the CDR3 is TGTGCCAGCAGTCCCCTCGTCGCGGGCTCCTACAATGAGCAGTTCTTC.

This clone was recorded a few times. The chain is built from TRBV6-5 and TRBJ2-2; TRBD2 matches 7 bases. Germline V lookup: CDR1 MNHEY, CDR2 SVGAGI. The CDR3 is 13 residues long. Unmatched junction bases numbered 6, after V lost 7 bases and J lost 7 bases. The CDR3 loop is CASNNREDGELFF. The CDR3 region has the DNA TGTGCCAGCAACAATCGGGAGGACGGGGAGCTGTTTTTT.

J is TRBJ2-5 and V is TRBV25-1, with D maybe TRBD2 (6 bases). This CDR3 region has 13 residues. V was pared by 5 bases and J by 5 bases, with 12 bases between. Germline-derived CDR1 and CDR2 are MGHDK and SYGVNS. The CDR3, as DNA: TGTGCCAGCAGTTCCTGGGACTTGGAGACCCAGTACTTC. As protein: CASSSWDLETQYF.

The rearrangement uses TRBV5-1 and TRBJ2-7, with 9 bases matching TRBD1. The germline CDR1 and CDR2 sequences are SGHRS and YFSETQ. V was pared by 0 bases and J by 5 bases, with 6 bases of the junction left unmatched. CDR3 length equals 15 residues. In nucleotides, the CDR3 is TGCGCCAGCAGCTTGGTTATCGGACAGGGGCACGAGCAGTACTTC. Translating it yields CASSLVIGQGHEQYF.

The chain recombines TRBV2 with TRBJ2-5, with D maybe TRBD1 (6 bases). The CDR3 length is 11 residues. Germline loops: CDR1 SNHLY, CDR2 FYNNEI. V lost 11 bases and J lost 5, with 12 bases in between. This chain's CDR3 is CAGGQGETQYF. In DNA form, the CDR3 reads TGTGCCGGCGGGCAGGGGGAGACCCAGTACTTC.

The chain has TRBV11-3 and TRBJ1-6, with 7 nucleotides matching TRBD1. Germline lookup yields CDR1 SGHNT and CDR2 YENEEA. This CDR3 comprises 17 residues. Unmatched junction bases numbered 10, after V lost 8 bases and J lost 0 bases. For the CDR3, the DNA is TGTGCCAGCCCGATACAGACAGGGAGCTCCTATAATTCACCCCTCCACTTT. The encoded protein is CASPIQTGSSYNSPLHF.

The rearrangement joins TRBV24-1 to TRBJ2-2, with TRBD2 matching over 13 bases. The CDR3 runs to 16 residues. Looked up from germline, CDR1 is KGHDR and CDR2 is SFDVKD. Losses at the gene ends were 7 bases for V and 5 bases for J; bases not matched to a gene: 6. In nucleotides, the CDR3 is TGTGCCACCAGAACTAGCGGGGGGGCCGGAACCGGGGAGCTGTTTTTT. Protein sequence: CATRTSGGAGTGELFF.

V gene TRBV11-2 combines with J gene TRBJ2-7; 7 bases match TRBD2. The germline V gene has CDR1 SGHAT and CDR2 FQNNGV. The CDR3 spans 15 residues. With V trimmed by 0 bases and J by 5 bases, 7 bases remained unmatched. In DNA, the CDR3 is TGTGCCAGCAGCTTAGAGGGCGGGGGACCCGACGAGCAGTACTTC. Its protein product is CASSLEGGGPDEQYF.

This chain links TRBV12-3 or TRBV12-4 with TRBJ2-3; D is unresolved. The CDR3 has 13 residues. Trimming removed 7 bases from V and 0 bases from J, with 8 bases in between. In nucleotides, the CDR3 is TGTGCCAGCATGAGGCGCAGCACAGATACGCAGTATTTT. As protein: CASMRRSTDTQYF.

The chain links TRBV5-1 to TRBJ2-1; tentatively, D is TRBD2 (6 bases). Trimming stripped 4 bases from V and 1 base from J, with 9 bases between. Germline values: CDR1 SGHRS, CDR2 YFSETQ. The CDR3 totals 14 residues. The DNA of the CDR3 is TGCGCCAGCAGCGGCGGGACTTCCTACAATGAGCAGTTCTTC. This sequence encodes CASSGGTSYNEQFF.

This rearrangement joins TRBV27 to TRBJ2-1, with TRBD1 identical over 7 bases. Germline V CDR1 and CDR2: MNHEY, SMNVEV (reference sequence). The CDR3 covers 14 residues. Germline trimming cut 0 bases from V and 7 bases from J; bases unmatched to any gene: 3. CDR3 bases: TGTGCCAGCAGTTTATCCCAGACAGGGAATGAGCAGTTCTTC. This sequence encodes CASSLSQTGNEQFF.

This rearrangement joins TRBV27 to TRBJ2-3, with a possible D match to TRBD2 (7 bases). CDR1 is MNHEY and CDR2 is SMNVEV in the germline V gene (reference sequence). The CDR3 spans 17 residues. Deletions cut 6 bases from V and 4 bases from J, with 23 bases between. The CDR3 reads CASRKSRGASWSDTQYF. In nucleotides, the CDR3 is TGTGCCAGCAGAAAGAGCCGGGGGGCTAGTTGGTCAGATACGCAGTATTTT.

The chain is built from TRBV12-5 and TRBJ2-5, with D tentatively TRBD2 (5 bases). The germline V and J ends were trimmed by 4 bases and 2 bases, with 26 bases remaining between them. Germline CDR1 is LGHNT and CDR2 is FRNRAP. The CDR3 is 19 residues long. CDR3 sequence: CASGSPGGHRNANQETQYF. The CDR3 DNA sequence: TGTGCTAGTGGTTCGCCCGGCGGGCACCGAAATGCCAATCAAGAGACCCAGTACTTC.

The chain recombines TRBV9 with TRBJ2-5, with 8 positions matching TRBD2. V lost 0 bases, J lost 1 base, and 2 bases stayed unmatched. The CDR3 extends over 15 amino acids. Germline assignment: CDR1 SGDLS and CDR2 YYNGEE. This CDR3 reads CASSVVAGGQETQYF. The DNA for the CDR3 is TGTGCCAGCAGCGTAGTTGCGGGGGGCCAAGAGACCCAGTACTTC.

V and J are TRBV28 and TRBJ1-2, with 9 bases that match TRBD1. The CDR3 runs to 16 residues. The V gene's germline CDR1 is MDHEN and CDR2 SYDVKM. J lost 5 bases, V lost 5 bases, and 12 bases had no gene match. The CDR3 spells CASSPPGDRVLYGYTF. CDR3 DNA sequence: TGTGCCAGCAGTCCCCCCGGGGACAGGGTACTGTATGGCTACACCTTC.

The rearrangement links TRBV28 to TRBJ2-3; 14 bases align to TRBD2. V lost 6 bases to trimming and J lost 7 bases; unmatched junction nucleotides: 6. This CDR3 region has 15 residues. Germline loops: CDR1 MDHEN, CDR2 SYDVKM. As DNA, the CDR3 is TGTGCCAGCAGCGGACTAGCGGGGGGTGTGAATACGCAGTATTTT. Its protein is CASSGLAGGVNTQYF. Looking up the rest from reference TRBV28 and TRBJ2-3 gives the full variable domain: DVKVTQSSRYLVKRTGEKVFLECVQDMDHENMFWYRQDPGLGLRLIYFSYDVKMKEKGDIPEGYSVSREKKERFSLILESASTNQTSMYLCASSGLAGGVNTQYFGPGTRLTVL.

CDR3 sequence: CASSFRRGTGNTIYF. CDR3 nucleotide sequence: TGTGCCAGCAGTTTTCGCCGAGGAACTGGAAACACCATATATTTT. The J gene is TRBJ1-3, the V gene TRBV27; unclear D gene. The V end was cut by 3 bases, the J end by 2 bases, with 11 bases between. The CDR3 covers 15 residues. CDR1 is MNHEY, CDR2 SMNVEV, per germline (reference sequence).

The chain has TRBV4-3 and TRBJ2-7; 10 nucleotides match TRBD2. In germline, CDR1 is LGHNA, CDR2 YSLEER. J gave up 3 bases and V 0 bases, and 8 bases lay outside the gene matches. CDR3 length: 17 amino acids. The chain's CDR3 is CASSQEATASGGYEQYF. For the CDR3, the DNA is TGCGCCAGCAGCCAAGAAGCGACGGCTAGCGGGGGCTACGAGCAGTACTTC.

This clone appeared once. The chain joins TRBV13 to TRBJ2-2; 10 bases map to TRBD2. V was pared by 4 bases and J by 7 bases, with 3 bases of the junction left unmatched. This CDR3 region has 14 residues. Germline CDR1 PRHDT, CDR2 FYEKMQ (reference sequence). The CDR3 DNA is TGTGCCAGCAGCTCTAGCGGGGGTGGCGGGGAGCTGTTTTTT. It yields the protein CASSSSGGGGELFF.

This clone is a singleton in its sample. The V and J genes are TRBV7-8 and TRBJ1-2, with a possible D match to TRBD1 (5 bases). The V end was cut by 3 bases, the J end by 8 bases, with 13 bases between. CDR1 SGHVS and CDR2 FQNEAQ come from the germline V gene. The CDR3 has 13 amino acids. The CDR3 sequence: CASSFSGRKGYTF. The DNA for the CDR3 is TGTGCCAGCAGCTTTTCAGGGAGGAAAGGCTACACCTTC.

The count of this clone is one. V usage is TRBV9 and J usage is TRBJ2-3; a possible D gene is TRBD1 (5 bases). The length of the CDR3 is 14 residues. Trimming cost V 2 bases and J 5 bases, with 12 bases left between them. CDR1 is SGDLS, CDR2 YYNGEE, per germline. The CDR3 spells CASSVGQAGDTQYF. The CDR3 DNA reads as TGTGCCAGCAGCGTCGGACAAGCAGGAGATACGCAGTATTTT.

The chain combines TRBV2 with TRBJ1-1, with D unclear. This CDR3 has 14 amino acids. Per the germline V gene, CDR1 is SNHLY and CDR2 is FYNNEI. V lost 4 bases and J lost 0, with 9 bases in between. CDR3 residues: CASSVARVNTEAFF. The CDR3 DNA follows: TGTGCCAGCAGTGTGGCACGGGTGAACACTGAAGCTTTCTTT.